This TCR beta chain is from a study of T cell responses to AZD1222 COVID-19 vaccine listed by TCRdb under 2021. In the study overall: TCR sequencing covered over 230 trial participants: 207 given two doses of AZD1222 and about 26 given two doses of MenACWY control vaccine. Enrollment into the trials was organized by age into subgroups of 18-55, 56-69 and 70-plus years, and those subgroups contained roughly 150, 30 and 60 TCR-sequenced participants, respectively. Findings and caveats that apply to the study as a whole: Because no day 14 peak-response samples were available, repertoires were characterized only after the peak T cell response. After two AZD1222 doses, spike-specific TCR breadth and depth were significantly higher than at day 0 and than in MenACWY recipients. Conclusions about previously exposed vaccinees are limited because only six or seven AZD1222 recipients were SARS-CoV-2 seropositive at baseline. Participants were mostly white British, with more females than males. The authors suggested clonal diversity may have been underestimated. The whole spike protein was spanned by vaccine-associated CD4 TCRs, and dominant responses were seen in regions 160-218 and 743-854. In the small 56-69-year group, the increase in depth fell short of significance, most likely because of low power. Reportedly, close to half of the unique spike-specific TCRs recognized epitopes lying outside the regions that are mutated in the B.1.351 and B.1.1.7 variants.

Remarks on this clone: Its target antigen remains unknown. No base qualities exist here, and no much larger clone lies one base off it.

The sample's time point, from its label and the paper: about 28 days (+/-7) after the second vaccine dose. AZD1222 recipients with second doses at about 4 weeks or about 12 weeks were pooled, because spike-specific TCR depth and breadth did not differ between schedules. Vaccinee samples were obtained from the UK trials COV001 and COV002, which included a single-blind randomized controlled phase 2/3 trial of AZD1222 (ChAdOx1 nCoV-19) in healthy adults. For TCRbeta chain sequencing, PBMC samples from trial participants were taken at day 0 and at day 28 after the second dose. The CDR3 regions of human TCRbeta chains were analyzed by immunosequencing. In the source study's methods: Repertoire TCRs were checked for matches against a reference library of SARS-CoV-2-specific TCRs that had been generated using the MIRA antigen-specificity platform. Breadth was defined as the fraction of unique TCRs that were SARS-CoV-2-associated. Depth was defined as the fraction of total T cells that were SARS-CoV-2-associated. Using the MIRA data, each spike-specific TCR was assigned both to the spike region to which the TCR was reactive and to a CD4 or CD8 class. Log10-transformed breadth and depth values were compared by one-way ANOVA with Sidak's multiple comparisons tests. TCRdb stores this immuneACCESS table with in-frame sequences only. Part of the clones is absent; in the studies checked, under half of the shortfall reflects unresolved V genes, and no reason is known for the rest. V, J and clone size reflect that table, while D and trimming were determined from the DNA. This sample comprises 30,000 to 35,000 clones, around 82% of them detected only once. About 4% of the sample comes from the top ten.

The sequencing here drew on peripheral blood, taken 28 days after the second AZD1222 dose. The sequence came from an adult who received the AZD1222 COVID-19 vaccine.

The CDR3 region reads CASSPLQGSRFEDEQYV. DNA sequence: TGTGCCAGCAGCCCCCTACAGGGTAGCAGATTTGAGGACGAGCAGTACGTC. The sequence links TRBV7-2 to TRBJ2-7; TRBD1 might be the D gene, on 6 matching bases. The germline ends are 25 bases apart after V is trimmed by 5 bases and J by 5 bases. The germline V gene supplies CDR1 SGHTA and CDR2 FQGNSA. The CDR3 holds 17 amino acids from the cysteine to the valine. The retained sequence is limited to the CDR3, 51 bases, with the frame set at the first base.